This is a list of T cell receptor beta chains from one sample in a study of T cells after yellow fever vaccination. From the 5' RACE reads, TCRdb called clonotypes with MiXCR, one entry per CDR3 protein. The data contain approximately 550,000 distinct CDR3 sequences, approximately 13% of them singletons. Source: PBMCs, taken on the day of the yellow fever booster vaccination. The receptors derive from a man younger than 40 who received the YFV17D yellow fever vaccine. CDR3s include the opening cysteine and the closing phenylalanine or tryptophan. The D gene is left open where the match is weak. Where a row states a size, it is once, few, many or the class of an expanded clone; other rows omit it.

NA	NA	TRBJ2-1	TRBV3-1	TGTGCCAGCAACCTCTTGTATAGCGGTAACAATGAGCAGTTCTTC	CASNLLYSGNNEQFF
few	NA	TRBJ1-2	TRBV7-9	TGTGCCAGCAGCTCCCTAGCGGATGGCTACACCTTC	CASSSLADGYTF
NA	NA	TRBJ2-7	TRBV20-1	TGCAGTGCCCCGGGGTGGCCCTACGAGCAGTACTTC	CSAPGWPYEQYF
NA	NA	TRBJ2-4	TRBV12-3/TRBV12-4	TGTGCCAGCAGCGTATGGGGGGGGGCTGGGAACATTCAGTACTTC	CASSVWGGAGNIQYF
NA	NA	TRBJ2-5	TRBV5-5	TGTGCCAGCAGCTTAGGTGGATGGGGGACCCAGTACTTC	CASSLGGWGTQYF
NA	NA	TRBJ2-1	TRBV30	TGTGCCTGGAGTTCACAGGTGGTAGATGAGCAGTTCTTC	CAWSSQVVDEQFF
NA	TRBD2	TRBJ2-3	TRBV11-2	TGTGCCAGCAGCCCGGGGACTAGCTTCGCAGATACGCAGTATTTT	CASSPGTSFADTQYF
few	NA	TRBJ2-1	TRBV30	TGTGCCTGGGGATCGGAGCCCCCGAAAGTGAATGAGCAGTTCTTC	CAWGSEPPKVNEQFF
few	NA	TRBJ1-2	TRBV20-1	TGCAGTGCTAGAAGTGGCTACACCTTC	CSARSGYTF
many	NA	TRBJ2-3	TRBV10-3	TGTGCCATCGGCCAAGACAGGAACACAGATACGCAGTATTTT	CAIGQDRNTDTQYF